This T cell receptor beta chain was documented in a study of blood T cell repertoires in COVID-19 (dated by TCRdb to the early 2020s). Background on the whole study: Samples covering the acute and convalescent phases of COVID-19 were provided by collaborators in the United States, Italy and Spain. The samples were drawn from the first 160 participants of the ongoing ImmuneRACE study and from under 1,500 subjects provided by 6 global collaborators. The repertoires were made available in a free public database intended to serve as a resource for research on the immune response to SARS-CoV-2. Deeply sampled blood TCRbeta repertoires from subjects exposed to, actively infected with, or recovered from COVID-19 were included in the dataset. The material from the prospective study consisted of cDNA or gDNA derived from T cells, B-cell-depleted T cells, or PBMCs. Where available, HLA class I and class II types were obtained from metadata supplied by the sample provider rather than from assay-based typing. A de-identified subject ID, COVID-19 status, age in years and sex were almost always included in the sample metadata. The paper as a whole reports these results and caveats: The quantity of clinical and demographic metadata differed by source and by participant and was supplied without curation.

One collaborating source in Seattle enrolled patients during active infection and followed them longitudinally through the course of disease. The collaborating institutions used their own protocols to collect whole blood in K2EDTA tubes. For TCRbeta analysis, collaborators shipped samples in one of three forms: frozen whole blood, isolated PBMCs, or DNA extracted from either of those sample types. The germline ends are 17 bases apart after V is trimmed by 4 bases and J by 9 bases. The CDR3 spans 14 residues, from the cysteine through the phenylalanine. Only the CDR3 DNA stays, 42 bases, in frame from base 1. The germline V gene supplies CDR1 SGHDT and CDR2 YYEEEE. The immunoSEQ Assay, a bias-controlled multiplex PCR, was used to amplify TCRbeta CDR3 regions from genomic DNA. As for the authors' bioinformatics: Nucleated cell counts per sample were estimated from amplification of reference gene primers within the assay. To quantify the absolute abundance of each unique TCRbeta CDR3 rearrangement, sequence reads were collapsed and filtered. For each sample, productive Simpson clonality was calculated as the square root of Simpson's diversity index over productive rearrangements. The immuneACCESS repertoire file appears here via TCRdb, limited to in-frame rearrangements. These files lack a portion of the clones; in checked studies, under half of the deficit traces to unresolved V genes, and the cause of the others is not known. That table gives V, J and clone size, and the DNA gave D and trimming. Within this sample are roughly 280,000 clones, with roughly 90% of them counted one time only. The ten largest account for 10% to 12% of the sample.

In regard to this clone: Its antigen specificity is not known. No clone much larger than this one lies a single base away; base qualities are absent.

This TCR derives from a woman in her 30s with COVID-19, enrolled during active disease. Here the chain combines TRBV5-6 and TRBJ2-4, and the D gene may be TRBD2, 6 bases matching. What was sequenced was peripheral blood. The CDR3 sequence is CASSPGLLLSIQYF. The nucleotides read TGTGCCAGCAGCCCGGGACTCCTTTTATCCATTCAGTACTTC.